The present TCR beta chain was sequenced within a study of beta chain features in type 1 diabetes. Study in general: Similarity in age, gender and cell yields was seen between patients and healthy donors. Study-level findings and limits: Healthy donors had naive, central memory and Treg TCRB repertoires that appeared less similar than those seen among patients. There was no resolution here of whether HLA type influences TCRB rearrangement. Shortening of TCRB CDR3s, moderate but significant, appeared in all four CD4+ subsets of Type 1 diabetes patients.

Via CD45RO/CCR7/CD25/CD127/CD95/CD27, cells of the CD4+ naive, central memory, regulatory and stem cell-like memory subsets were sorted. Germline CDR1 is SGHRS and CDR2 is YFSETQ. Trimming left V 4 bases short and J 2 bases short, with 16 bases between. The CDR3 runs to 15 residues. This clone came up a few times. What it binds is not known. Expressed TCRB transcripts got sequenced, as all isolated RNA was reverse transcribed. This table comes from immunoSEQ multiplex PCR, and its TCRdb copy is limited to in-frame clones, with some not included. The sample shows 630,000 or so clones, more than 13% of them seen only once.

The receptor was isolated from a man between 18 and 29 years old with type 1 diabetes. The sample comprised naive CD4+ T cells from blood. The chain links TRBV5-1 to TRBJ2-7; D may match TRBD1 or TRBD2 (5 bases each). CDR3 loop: CASSANRDGTYEQYF. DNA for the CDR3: TGCGCCAGCAGCGCCAACCGGGACGGAACCTACGAGCAGTACTTC.